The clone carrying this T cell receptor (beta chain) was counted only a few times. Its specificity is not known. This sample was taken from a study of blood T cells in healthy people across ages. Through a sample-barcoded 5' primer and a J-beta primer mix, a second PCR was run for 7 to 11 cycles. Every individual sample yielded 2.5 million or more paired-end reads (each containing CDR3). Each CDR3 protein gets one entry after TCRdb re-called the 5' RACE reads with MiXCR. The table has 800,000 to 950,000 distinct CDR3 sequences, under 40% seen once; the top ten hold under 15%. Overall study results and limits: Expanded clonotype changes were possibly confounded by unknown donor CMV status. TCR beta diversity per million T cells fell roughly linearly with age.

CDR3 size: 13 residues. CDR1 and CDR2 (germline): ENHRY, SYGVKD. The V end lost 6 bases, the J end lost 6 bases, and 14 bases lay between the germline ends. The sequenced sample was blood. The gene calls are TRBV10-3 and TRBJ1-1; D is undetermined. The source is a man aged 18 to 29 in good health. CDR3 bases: TGTGCCATCAGAGGTGGTGCGGGTGCTGAAGCTTTCTTT. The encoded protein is CAIRGGAGAEAFF.